This T cell receptor (beta chain) was sequenced during a study of blood T cell repertoires in COVID-19. The overall study: Sample material is recorded as cDNA or gDNA derived from T cells, B-cell-depleted T cells, or PBMCs.

The protocol was immunoSEQ multiplex PCR, while the TCRdb copy is restricted to in-frame clones and leaves out a portion. This table holds approximately 210,000 clones, 84% found once. The V end lost 3 bases, the J end lost 5 bases, and 8 bases lay between the germline ends. Germline CDR1 is KGHSH and CDR2 is LQKENI. The CDR3 is made up of 12 amino acids. The TCR was taken from a woman between 70 and 85 years old with active or convalescent COVID-19. The chain carries TRBV18 and TRBJ2-7; tentative D call: TRBD2 (5 bases). Sequencing was carried out using peripheral blood. CDR3 sequence: CASSPQEDEQYF. DNA of the CDR3: TGTGCCAGCTCACCTCAGGAGGACGAGCAGTACTTC.